This T cell receptor beta chain was identified in a study of blood T cell repertoires in COVID-19. The CDR3 is made up of 17 amino acids. The V end was cut by 3 bases, the J end by 0 bases, with 15 bases between. Per germline, CDR1 SGHRS and CDR2 YFSETQ. Original processing notes: Reference gene primer amplification gave estimated nucleated cell counts. The method was immunoSEQ multiplex PCR; TCRdb's version includes in-frame clones alone and lacks a portion of them. From that table come the V and J calls and clone size; the DNA was used to work out D and trimming. The sample records tens of thousands of clones, 70% to 85% being singletons.

The specimen sequenced was peripheral blood. This TCR was recovered from a woman between 55 and 75 years old with acute or convalescent COVID-19. The V call is TRBV5-1, the J call TRBJ1-4; D may be TRBD1 (6 bases). CDR3 nucleotides: TGCGCCAGCAGCTCCTCGGACAGACTGACAACTAATGAAAAACTGTTTTTT. Translation: CASSSSDRLTTNEKLFF.